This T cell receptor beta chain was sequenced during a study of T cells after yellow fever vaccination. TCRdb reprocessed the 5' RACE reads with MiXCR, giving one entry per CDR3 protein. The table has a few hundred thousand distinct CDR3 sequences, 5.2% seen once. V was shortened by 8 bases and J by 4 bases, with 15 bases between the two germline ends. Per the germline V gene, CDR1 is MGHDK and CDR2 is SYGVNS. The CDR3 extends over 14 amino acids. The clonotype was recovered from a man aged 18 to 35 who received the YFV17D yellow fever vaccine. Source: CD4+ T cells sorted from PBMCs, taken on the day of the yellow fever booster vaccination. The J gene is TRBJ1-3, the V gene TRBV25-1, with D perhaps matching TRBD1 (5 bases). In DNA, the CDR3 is TGTGCCAGCGGGGGGACTTTGGGGGGAAACACCATATATTTT. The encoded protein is CASGGTLGGNTIYF.